The next 23 T cell receptor beta chains were all read from a single sample in a study of prognosis after radiotherapy for stage I lung cancer. Two-round multiplex PCR amplified TCR beta CDR3 from genomic DNA. It was primers specific to each TRBV and TRBJ gene that first-round PCR used. TCRdb independently ran MiXCR on the multiplex PCR reads; one entry per CDR3 protein. The data contain about 59,000 distinct CDR3 sequences, about 26% of them seen just once; the ten biggest clones take up roughly 7.5%. Sequenced material: PBMCs, taken before or after stereotactic body radiation therapy (not recorded which). The source of these receptors is a donor at least 50 years old with non-small cell lung cancer.

This clonotype was seen at least ten times. The chain combines TRBV30 with TRBJ2-1; a weak D match, TRBD1 (5 bases). The V and J ends lost 8 bases and 1 base respectively, with 12 bases between them. The length of the CDR3 is 13 residues. CDR1 GTSNPN and CDR2 SVGIG come from the germline V gene (reference sequence). CDR3 region: CAGAGSSYNEQFF. CDR3 nucleotide sequence: TGTGCCGGGGCAGGGTCGTCCTACAATGAGCAGTTCTTC.

This clonotype was detected ten times or more. The chain links TRBV30 to TRBJ1-5, with no clear D. The ends were cut back, 1 base at V and 1 base at J, with 5 bases in the middle. Germline values: CDR1 GTSNPN, CDR2 SVGIG (reference sequence). The CDR3 totals 13 residues. The CDR3 nucleotides read TGTGCCTGGAGTGGGGTAAGCAATCAGCCCCAGCATTTT. Translated: CAWSGVSNQPQHF.

Of note for this clonotype: A far larger clone is one nucleotide away, so this likely arose from a read error. The chain couples TRBV6-9 to TRBJ2-2; D is undetermined. CDR1 is MNHGY, CDR2 SVAAGI, per germline. This CDR3 has 13 residues. With 4 bases removed from V and 10 bases from J, the gap between germline ends came to 13 bases. CDR3 sequence reads: CASSSPGPVELFF. The CDR3 DNA reads TGTGCCAGCAGTTCTCCAGGTCCCGTGGAGCTGTTTTTT.

This clonotype showed up many times. The chain combines TRBV6-2 or TRBV6-3 with TRBJ1-5; D remains ambiguous. This CDR3 has 12 residues. Trimming shortened V by 5 bases and J by 4 bases, and 6 bases separated the two germline ends. Germline assignment: CDR1 MNHEY and CDR2 SVGEGT. This CDR3 reads CASSVPNQPQHF. CDR3 nucleotide sequence: TGTGCCAGCAGTGTCCCAAATCAGCCCCAGCATTTT.

Many counts were recorded for this clonotype. The chain uses TRBV7-9 and TRBJ1-2, with a weak D call TRBD1 (5 bases). The germline V gene encodes CDR1 SEHNR and CDR2 FQNEAQ (reference sequence). This CDR3 is 16 amino acids long. The V and J ends lost 5 bases and 7 bases respectively, with 23 bases between them. Here the CDR3 DNA reads TGTGCCAGCAGCCGCCCAGAGGGACGGCAGGCGGGTGGCTACACCTTC. It specifies CASSRPEGRQAGGYTF.

This clonotype showed up many times. V and J are TRBV30 and TRBJ1-6, with a weak D call TRBD1 (6 bases). The CDR3 has 14 residues. Germline values: CDR1 GTSNPN, CDR2 SVGIG (reference sequence). Trimming pared 3 bases from V and 5 bases from J, leaving 11 bases between. This chain's CDR3 is CAWSRTANNSPLHF. The DNA for the CDR3 is TGTGCCTGGAGCCGGACAGCCAATAATTCACCCCTCCACTTT.

This clonotype was observed at least ten times. This chain joins TRBV20-1 and TRBJ2-7; no clear D. V shed 0 bases and J shed 2 bases, with 14 bases lying between them. Germline V CDR1 and CDR2: DFQATT, SNEGSKA (reference sequence). This CDR3 spans 15 amino acids. CDR3 amino acids: CSAREAPYGPYEQYF. The CDR3 nucleotides read TGCAGTGCTAGAGAGGCCCCCTACGGTCCCTACGAGCAGTACTTC.

A note on this clonotype: This sequence may be a read error, since a much larger clone differs from it by one base. The V gene is TRBV7-8, the J gene TRBJ1-5; D unresolved. The germline CDR1 and CDR2 sequences are SGHVS and FQNEAQ. V was trimmed by 1 base and J by 0 bases, leaving 16 bases between them. This CDR3 spans 18 amino acids. Written as DNA, the CDR3 is TGTGCCAGCAGCTTAGTTCCGGACGGCACATATAGCAATCAGCCCCAGCATTTT. It yields the protein CASSLVPDGTYSNQPQHF.

There are many counts of this clonotype. J is TRBJ2-1 and V is TRBV12-3 or TRBV12-4, with 9 positions matching TRBD1. Unmatched junction bases numbered 5, after V lost 3 bases and J lost 8 bases. The CDR3 totals 14 residues. The CDR3: CASSLRDRVDEQFF. The CDR3 nucleotides are TGTGCCAGCAGTTTGAGGGACAGGGTGGATGAGCAGTTCTTC.

The gene calls are TRBV4-1 and TRBJ2-5; D gene uncertain. Trimming left V 0 bases short and J 2 bases short, with 10 bases between. Germline V gives CDR1 MGHRA, CDR2 YSYEKL. This CDR3 comprises 15 residues. CDR3 nucleotide sequence: TGCGCCAGCAGCCAAGATTTGGCCGTTCAAGAGACCCAGTACTTC. This codes for CASSQDLAVQETQYF.

This clonotype was seen at least ten times. This chain joins TRBV27 and TRBJ1-5, with 8 nucleotides matching TRBD1. This CDR3 has 14 residues. Germline V CDR1 and CDR2: MNHEY, SMNVEV (reference sequence). V shed 7 bases and J 3 bases; nucleotides not matched to a gene: 5. The CDR3 coding sequence is TGTGCCAGCACCTTGGACAGGGACAATCAGCCCCAGCATTTT. Amino acids: CASTLDRDNQPQHF.

This clonotype has just a few counts. This may come from a read error, since a much larger clone is one base off. V gene TRBV19 combines with J gene TRBJ1-2; 8 bases agree with TRBD1. CDR1 is LNHDA and CDR2 is SQIVND in the germline V gene (reference sequence). This CDR3 comprises 17 residues. DNA for the CDR3: TGTGCCGGTAGTATAGATCACGGGACAGGATCAATTTATGGCTACACCTTC. Its translation: CAGSIDHGTGSIYGYTF.

This clonotype was seen many times. This chain links TRBV30 with TRBJ1-2; D is ambiguous. Between the trimmed V and J ends, which lost 0 bases and 6 bases, there was a span of 20 bases. This CDR3 comprises 16 residues. From germline, CDR1 is GTSNPN and CDR2 SVGIG (reference sequence). As DNA, the CDR3 is TGTGCCTGGAGTGTACCTATTGTTGGCTCCCACCATGGCTACACCTTC. It yields the protein CAWSVPIVGSHHGYTF.

By sample share, this clonotype is medium-sized. The CDR3 DNA follows: TGTGCCAGCCGATGGCGGGGGAGTAATTCACCCCTCCACTTT. This sequence encodes CASRWRGSNSPLHF. V is TRBV6-1 and J is TRBJ1-6; D is perhaps TRBD1 (5 bases). CDR3 size: 14 residues. Germline V gives CDR1 MNHNS, CDR2 SASEGT. The V end was cut by 8 bases, the J end by 6 bases, with 14 bases between.

Comments on this clonotype: Germline is not matched at one junction end, which may reflect a read error. The rearrangement links TRBV2 to TRBJ2-2, with a weak D call TRBD2 (5 bases). The CDR3 is made up of 12 amino acids. Germline loops: CDR1 SNHLY, CDR2 FYNNEI. The DNA of the CDR3 is TGTGCCAGAAAGGAAAGAACCGGGGAGATGTTTTTT. As protein: CARKERTGEMFF.

With regard to this clonotype: One base away lies a much larger clone, so this may be a sequencing read error. The genes are TRBV14 and TRBJ2-1; D may match TRBD1 or TRBD2 (5 bases each). This CDR3 region has 13 residues. The V gene lost 2 bases and the J gene lost 15 bases, with 17 bases spanning the gap. Germline V gene sequence: CDR1 SGHDN, CDR2 FVKESK. The CDR3 region is CASSQLARDPTFF. In DNA, the CDR3 is TGTGCCAGCAGCCAACTGGCCCGGGACCCCACGTTCTTC. The full variable domain, with the rest looked up from reference TRBV14 and TRBJ2-1, is EAGVTQFPSHSVIEKGQTVTLRCDPISGHDNLYWYRRVMGKEIKFLLHFVKESKQDESGMPNNRFLAERTGGTYSTLKVQPAELEDSGVYFCASSQLARDPTFFGPGTRLTVL.

This clonotype was recorded at least ten times. The rearrangement uses TRBV29-1 and TRBJ2-1, with no clear D. The V and J ends lost 1 base and 7 bases respectively, with 20 bases between them. CDR3 size: 16 residues. Per germline, CDR1 SQVTM and CDR2 ANQGSEA. The CDR3 here is CSVEGGRERSSNEQFF. The CDR3 nucleotides are TGCAGCGTTGAAGGAGGTCGTGAACGTAGTTCTAATGAGCAGTTCTTC.

V and J are TRBV5-1 and TRBJ1-1, with a weak D call TRBD1 (6 bases). CDR3 length: 16 residues. Germline V gives CDR1 SGHRS, CDR2 YFSETQ. Trimming took 4 bases from V and 5 from J, leaving 21 bases between them. The CDR3 DNA reads as TGCGCCAGCAGCCCCCAAGGGGAAGGGGGAGGAACTGAAGCTTTCTTT. It codes for CASSPQGEGGGTEAFF. Based on the CDR3 plus reference TRBV5-1 and TRBJ1-1, the full variable domain is KAGVTQTPRYLIKTRGQQVTLSCSPISGHRSVSWYQQTPGQGLQFLFEYFSETQRNKGNFPGRFSGRQFSNSRSEMNVSTLELGDSALYLCASSPQGEGGGTEAFFGQGTRLTVV.

This clonotype was detected only a few times. A much larger clone lies one base from this, so it may be a read error. V is TRBV25-1 and J is TRBJ2-3; 9 nucleotides match TRBD2. The CDR3 is made up of 19 amino acids. CDR1 MGHDK and CDR2 SYGVNS come from the germline V gene. After removal of 6 bases from V and 4 bases from J, the junction contained 20 bases not matched to a gene. The CDR3 loop reads CASSISGGTSYQWPDTQYF. DNA for the CDR3: TGTGCCAGCAGCATTAGCGGGGGTACATCCTATCAGTGGCCAGATACGCAGTATTTT.

This clonotype showed up many times. This rearrangement joins TRBV6-9 to TRBJ2-1; D unclear. The CDR3 runs 13 residues. V shed 3 bases and J shed 6 bases, with 9 bases lying between them. Germline CDR1 reads MNHGY; CDR2 reads SVAAGI. The CDR3, as DNA: TGTGCCAGCAGTTACTCCCTAGGCAATGAGCAGTTCTTC. It translates to CASSYSLGNEQFF.

On this clonotype itself: Relative to the germline gene, one junction end is altered; a read error may explain this. The chain carries TRBV7-9 and TRBJ2-4, with D possibly being TRBD1 (5 bases). The V gene's germline CDR1 is SEHNR and CDR2 FQNEAQ (reference sequence). This CDR3 region has 14 residues. For the CDR3, the DNA is TGTGCCAGCAGCTCCCTTGAGCACAAGGGGCGGAAGTTCTTC. It translates to CASSSLEHKGRKFF.

As for this clonotype: A much larger clone lies a single base off, so this may be a read error. The chain is built from TRBV3-1 and TRBJ2-3, with a tentative D call TRBD2 (6 bases). Per germline, CDR1 LGHDT and CDR2 YNNKEL (reference sequence). V was clipped by 3 bases and J by 3 bases, with 13 bases between them. The CDR3 is 15 amino acids. The CDR3 region has the DNA TGTGCCAGCAGCCATCATGGGGGGACGACAGATACGCAGTATTTT. Translating gives CASSHHGGTTDTQYF.

This clonotype was observed many times. V is TRBV6-1 and J is TRBJ1-3; maybe TRBD1 (5 bases). This CDR3 contains 15 residues. V was cut by 5 bases and J by 1 base, with 12 bases left in between. Germline CDR1 is MNHNS and CDR2 is SASEGT. The CDR3 bases are TGTGCCAGCAGTAGGGGCCCGGGGTCTGGAAACACCATATATTTT. Its translation is CASSRGPGSGNTIYF.